The rows below give T cell receptor beta chains drawn from one sample of a study of blood T cell repertoires in COVID-19. Sequencing was performed with immunoSEQ multiplex PCR; in TCRdb, only in-frame clones are kept and a portion is missing. The sample carries about 76,000 clones, around 82% recorded once. The specimen sequenced was peripheral blood. These receptors all come from a human donor in a cohort sampled during active COVID-19. Each CDR3 is given with its conserved first and last residue. The D gene is left open where the match is weak. Rows may omit the clone size; those that give it use once, few, many or a size class.

J gene | D gene | clone size | V gene | CDR3 protein | CDR3 DNA
TRBJ1-4 | TRBD1 | - | TRBV2 | CASRGQGAQEKLFF | TGTGCCAGCAGAGGACAGGGGGCGCAGGAAAAACTGTTTTTT
TRBJ1-1 | TRBD1 | once | TRBV11-2 | CASSKTGLAEAFF | TGTGCCAGCAGCAAGACAGGGTTGGCTGAAGCTTTCTTT
TRBJ1-2 | - | - | TRBV7-2 | CASSKSQGTYGYTF | TGTGCCAGCAGCAAAAGTCAGGGGACCTATGGCTACACCTTC
TRBJ2-1 | - | - | TRBV6-5 | CASSYSGLSSYNEQFF | TGTGCCAGCAGTTACTCAGGACTGAGTTCCTACAATGAGCAGTTCTTC
TRBJ1-1 | - | - | TRBV30 | CAWTVPGITEAFF | TGTGCCTGGACCGTCCCAGGGATCACTGAAGCTTTCTTT
TRBJ2-7 | - | - | TRBV3-1/TRBV3-2 | CASSQGPGTYEQYF | TGTGCCAGCAGCCAAGGACCGGGTACCTACGAGCAGTACTTC
TRBJ1-1 | - | few | TRBV6-2/TRBV6-3 | CASSSRGGRNTEAFF | TGTGCCAGCAGTTCTAGGGGTGGCAGAAACACTGAAGCTTTCTTT
TRBJ1-5 | - | - | TRBV7-2 | CASSLGAGIGQPQHF | TGTGCCAGCAGCTTAGGGGCAGGGATCGGTCAGCCCCAGCATTTT
TRBJ2-7 | TRBD2 | - | TRBV11-2 | CASSLVVTSGRSYEQYF | TGTGCCAGCAGCTTAGTGGTAACTAGCGGGCGCTCCTACGAGCAGTACTTC
TRBJ1-2 | TRBD1 | - | TRBV30 | CAWSVRRSGQKASYYGYTF | TGTGCCTGGAGTGTAAGGAGGTCGGGACAGAAGGCCTCCTACTATGGCTACACCTTC
TRBJ1-5 | TRBD1 | few | TRBV19 | CASSETGENQPQHF | TGTGCCAGTAGTGAGACAGGGGAGAATCAGCCCCAGCATTTT
TRBJ2-7 | TRBD2 | - | TRBV19 | CASSRPTSGTFEQYF | TGTGCCAGTAGCCGTCCTACTAGCGGCACGTTCGAGCAGTACTTC
TRBJ1-1 | TRBD1 | - | TRBV19 | CASSQTGALEAFF | TGTGCCAGTAGTCAAACAGGGGCCCTTGAAGCTTTCTTT